The clone carrying this TCR beta chain was counted many times. This sample is part of a study of T cells in Graves' hyperthyroidism and ophthalmopathy. Amplification of TCR beta CDR3 regions used RNA as the template. The HTBI set primed first-round TCR CDR3 RT-PCR. Each CDR3 protein gets one entry after TCRdb re-called the multiplex PCR reads with MiXCR. The table includes about 640,000 distinct CDR3 sequences, around 20% detected once. CDR3 size: 13 residues. CDR1 is MDHEN, CDR2 SYDVKM, per germline. V lost 8 bases and J lost 2, with 13 bases in between. The cohort's ophthalmopathy patients, a group with duration under 3 months, had a Clinical Activity Score of at least 3 and a NOSPECS grade of at least 4. Isolation of PBMCs was performed on 8.5 to 10 ml fresh peripheral blood.

This chain links TRBV28 with TRBJ2-7; the D call may be TRBD1 or TRBD2 (5 bases each). Material: blood. This TCR was sampled from a man aged 30 to 39 with Graves' ophthalmopathy. The CDR3 DNA reads TGTGCCAGCCGAGACAGACTACCCTACGAGCAGTACTTC. The encoded protein is CASRDRLPYEQYF.